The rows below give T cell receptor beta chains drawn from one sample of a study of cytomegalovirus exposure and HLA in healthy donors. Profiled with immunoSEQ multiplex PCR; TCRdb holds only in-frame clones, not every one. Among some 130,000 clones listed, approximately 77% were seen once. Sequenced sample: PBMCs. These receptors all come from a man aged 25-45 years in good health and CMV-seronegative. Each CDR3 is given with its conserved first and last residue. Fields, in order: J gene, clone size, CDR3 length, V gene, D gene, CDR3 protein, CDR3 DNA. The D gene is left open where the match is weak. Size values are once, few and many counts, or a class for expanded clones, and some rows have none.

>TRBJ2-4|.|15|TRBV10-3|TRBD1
CAISDSGTGGNIQYF
TGTGCCATCAGTGACTCCGGGACAGGGGGGAACATTCAGTACTTC
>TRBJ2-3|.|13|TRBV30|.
CAWSFHSGDTQYF
TGTGCCTGGAGTTTCCATTCGGGAGATACGCAGTATTTT
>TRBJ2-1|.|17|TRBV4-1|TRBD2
CASSQVPLTSDYNEQFF
TGCGCCAGCAGCCAAGTACCGCTGACTAGCGACTACAATGAGCAGTTCTTC
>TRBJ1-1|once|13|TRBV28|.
CASSLQGSQKAFF
TGTGCCAGCAGTTTACAGGGAAGTCAAAAAGCTTTCTTT
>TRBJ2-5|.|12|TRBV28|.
CASSLRGETQYF
TGTGCCAGCAGTTTAAGGGGAGAGACCCAGTACTTC
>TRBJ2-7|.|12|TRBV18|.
CASSPERYEQYF
TGTGCCAGCTCACCGGAGAGGTACGAGCAGTACTTC
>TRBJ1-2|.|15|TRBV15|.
CATSRDRAGHYGYTF
TGTGCCACCAGCAGAGATCGAGCGGGACACTATGGCTACACCTTC
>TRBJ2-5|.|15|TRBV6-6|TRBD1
CASSYLTGGAETQYF
TGTGCCAGCAGTTACCTTACAGGGGGCGCGGAGACCCAGTACTTC
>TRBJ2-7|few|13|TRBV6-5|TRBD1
CASSYGTGVEQYF
TGTGCCAGCAGTTACGGGACAGGGGTCGAGCAGTACTTC
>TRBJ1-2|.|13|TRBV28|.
CASSLQGGYGYTF
TGTGCCAGCAGTTTGCAGGGAGGCTATGGCTACACCTTC
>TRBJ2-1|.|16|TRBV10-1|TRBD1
CASSGTQGASYNEQFF
TGCGCCAGCAGTGGGACTCAGGGGGCGTCCTACAATGAGCAGTTCTTC
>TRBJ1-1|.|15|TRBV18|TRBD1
CASSRQGQMNTEAFF
TGTGCCAGCTCACGCCAGGGACAGATGAACACTGAAGCTTTCTTT
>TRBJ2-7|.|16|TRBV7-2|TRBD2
CASSLGLAGSLYEQYF
TGTGCCAGCAGCTTGGGACTAGCGGGATCTCTTTACGAGCAGTACTTC
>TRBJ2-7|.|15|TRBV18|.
CASSPLTSDGGEQYF
TGTGCCAGCTCACCCTTAACTAGTGACGGGGGCGAGCAGTACTTC